Following are 30 T cell receptor beta chains from one sample sequenced in a study of CD8 T cells in ankylosing spondylitis. Study findings and constraints: Typical of ankylosing spondylitis blood, it appeared, was a TCR beta motif of about eight highly homologous variants.

Via MiXCR, TCRdb re-called the 5' RACE reads, giving one row per CDR3 protein. This table holds about 390,000 distinct CDR3 sequences, 20% to 25% found once. The antigens of these receptors remain unknown. Sequenced sample: blood, either unsorted or a sorted T cell fraction (not recorded which). The receptor source for this set is a male donor with ankylosing spondylitis.

This clonotype occurred a few times. V is TRBV20-1 and J is TRBJ2-3, with D possibly TRBD2 on 6 matching bases. CDR1 is DFQATT and CDR2 is SNEGSKA in the germline V gene (reference sequence). The CDR3 is 14 residues long. V was shortened by 3 bases and J by 5 bases, with 15 bases between the two germline ends. CDR3 amino acids: CSARFGGEVDTQYF. The CDR3 nucleotides are TGCAGTGCTAGGTTTGGCGGGGAGGTAGATACGCAGTATTTT.

The rearrangement joins TRBV3-1 to TRBJ1-1, with a weak D call TRBD1 (5 bases). Trimming shortened V by 5 bases and J by 0 bases, and 10 bases separated the two germline ends. Germline-derived CDR1 and CDR2 are LGHDT and YNNKEL (reference sequence). CDR3 length: 14 residues. The CDR3 sequence: CASSWRQMNTEAFF. Written as DNA, the CDR3 is TGTGCCAGCAGCTGGCGACAGATGAACACTGAAGCTTTCTTT.

This chain links TRBV19 with TRBJ1-2; 7 positions match TRBD1. V was pared by 3 bases and J by 2 bases, with 6 bases of the junction left unmatched. Germline CDR1 reads LNHDA; CDR2 reads SQIVND (reference sequence). This CDR3 spans 15 amino acids. The CDR3 DNA follows: TGTGCCAGTAGTATGGCCAGGGGGAGGAACTATGGCTACACCTTC. It specifies CASSMARGRNYGYTF.

This clonotype was seen repeatedly, ten times or more. The rearrangement links TRBV5-6 to TRBJ2-2, with 10 nucleotides matching TRBD2. The ends lost 0 bases at V and 8 bases at J; junction bases unmatched: 7. The germline gives CDR1 SGHDT, CDR2 YYEEEE. The CDR3 spans 16 residues. In DNA form, the CDR3 reads TGTGCCAGCAGCTTGGGGACTAGCGGAGTGGATGGGGAGCTGTTTTTT. Translating it yields CASSLGTSGVDGELFF.

The chain joins TRBV6-2 or TRBV6-3 to TRBJ2-7; weak D call: TRBD2 (7 bases). CDR1 and CDR2 from the germline V gene are MNHEY and SVGEGT. V shed 7 bases and J shed 5 bases, with 18 bases lying between them. This CDR3 contains 14 residues. This CDR3 reads CASTKSGGGDEQYF. CDR3 DNA: TGTGCCAGCACAAAGTCGGGGGGCGGCGACGAGCAGTACTTC.

This clonotype was counted only a few times. This rearrangement joins TRBV12-3 or TRBV12-4 to TRBJ1-1, with a tentative D call TRBD1 (6 bases). The CDR3 is 14 amino acids. Trimming stripped 4 bases from V and 4 bases from J, with 13 bases between. For the CDR3, the DNA is TGTGCCAGCAGTTCTGGGGGCGGTGTCACTGAAGCTTTCTTT. Translated: CASSSGGGVTEAFF.

V usage is TRBV21-1 and J usage is TRBJ2-7. TRBV21-1 is a pseudogene segment. The CDR3 sequence is 16 residues long. The CDR3 DNA reads TGTGCCAGCAGCAAAGCGAGGGGTGGGAACGCCTACGAGCAGTACTTC. Its protein product is CASSKARGGNAYEQYF.

The CDR3 region has the DNA TGTGCCAGCAGTTACGGTCTGGTCGGCACCGGGGAGCTGTTTTTT. It specifies CASSYGLVGTGELFF. V gene TRBV6-5 combines with J gene TRBJ2-2, with D hard to call. Germline CDR1 and CDR2: MNHEY and SVGAGI. CDR3 length equals 15 residues. Trimming stripped 2 bases from V and 4 bases from J, with 11 bases between.

V is TRBV4-1 and J is TRBJ2-7, with TRBD1 as a possible D gene (9 bases). The CDR3 sequence is 15 residues long. V shed 4 bases and J shed 7 bases, with 20 bases lying between them. Germline V gives CDR1 MGHRA, CDR2 YSYEKL. CDR3 DNA sequence: TGCGCCAGCAGCCGGGGACAGGGCGGGGGGAGGGAGCAGTACTTC. This codes for CASSRGQGGGREQYF.

This chain joins TRBV28 and TRBJ2-3; TRBD2 matches at 7 bases. This CDR3 spans 14 amino acids. Trimming removed 6 bases from V and 8 bases from J; junction bases left unmatched: 11. Per the germline V gene, CDR1 is MDHEN and CDR2 is SYDVKM. The CDR3 region is CASSDGGKWGTQYF. For the CDR3, the DNA is TGTGCCAGCAGCGACGGGGGGAAATGGGGTACGCAGTATTTT.

This clonotype was counted a few times. The chain has TRBV7-2 and TRBJ2-2; D perhaps matches TRBD1 (5 bases). CDR3 length: 16 residues. V was pared by 1 base and J by 3 bases, with 12 bases between. Looked up from germline, CDR1 is SGHTA and CDR2 is FQGNSA. The CDR3 is CASSLDPGLDTGELFF. CDR3 bases: TGTGCCAGCAGCTTAGATCCAGGGCTAGACACCGGGGAGCTGTTTTTT.

This clonotype was found a few times. The chain uses TRBV15 and TRBJ2-1; 12 bases are a match to TRBD2. Trimming at V came to 0 bases and at J to 7 bases, leaving 4 bases not matched to a gene. The CDR3 loop spans 16 amino acids. The germline CDR1 and CDR2 sequences are LNHNV and YYDKDF (reference sequence). The CDR3 nucleotides are TGTGCCACCAGCAGAGACCTGACTAGCGGGAGAAATGAGCAGTTCTTC. It specifies CATSRDLTSGRNEQFF.

The chain uses TRBV5-1 and TRBJ2-2; possibly TRBD1 for D (6 bases). Germline CDR1 SGHRS, CDR2 YFSETQ. V was pared by 4 bases and J by 4 bases, with 14 bases between. The CDR3 loop spans 15 amino acids. This CDR3 reads CASSTGTRGTGELFF. The CDR3 nucleotides are TGCGCCAGCAGCACCGGGACACGGGGCACCGGGGAGCTGTTTTTT.

The rearrangement links TRBV11-3 to TRBJ2-1; TRBD2 agrees at 10 bases. V dropped 4 bases and J dropped 10; count of bases not matched to a gene: 10. Germline lookup yields CDR1 SGHNT and CDR2 YENEEA. The CDR3 contains 15 residues. The CDR3 sequence: CASSSALAGIGEQFF. CDR3 DNA sequence: TGTGCCAGCAGCTCCGCACTAGCGGGAATAGGCGAGCAGTTCTTC.

The genes are TRBV29-1 and TRBJ2-3, with TRBD2 matching 15 bases. Germline assignment: CDR1 SQVTM and CDR2 ANQGSEA. The junction had 8 bases not matched to a gene; V was cut back by 7 bases and J by 6 bases. The CDR3 is 15 amino acids. The CDR3 sequence is CSAEVGLAGGDTQYF. The CDR3 DNA sequence: TGCAGCGCCGAAGTCGGACTAGCGGGGGGGGATACGCAGTATTTT.

The J gene is TRBJ2-3, the V gene TRBV12-3 or TRBV12-4, with TRBD2 matching over 9 bases. CDR3 length: 16 residues. The V gene end was trimmed by 3 bases and the J gene end by 2 bases; junction bases not matched to a gene: 6. CDR3 DNA: TGTGCCAGCAGTTTGGCCCCTAGCGGGGTCACAGATACGCAGTATTTT. Its protein product is CASSLAPSGVTDTQYF.

V usage is TRBV19 and J usage is TRBJ1-1; D remains ambiguous. The CDR3 is 14 residues long. With 3 bases removed from V and 3 bases from J, the gap between germline ends came to 11 bases. Germline V CDR1 and CDR2: LNHDA, SQIVND (reference sequence). Written as DNA, the CDR3 is TGTGCCAGTAGTATGATGAGATTGTACACTGAAGCTTTCTTT. Translated: CASSMMRLYTEAFF. Full variable domain (outside the CDR3, taken from reference TRBV19 and TRBJ1-1): DGGITQSPKYLFRKEGQNVTLSCEQNLNHDAMYWYRQDPGQGLRLIYYSQIVNDFQKGDIAEGYSVSREKKESFPLTVTSAQKNPTAFYLCASSMMRLYTEAFFGQGTRLTVV.

This rearrangement joins TRBV28 to TRBJ2-7; D might be TRBD1 or TRBD2, each matching 5 bases. Trimming removed 8 bases from V and 6 bases from J, with 23 bases in between. From germline, CDR1 is MDHEN and CDR2 SYDVKM. The CDR3 extends over 15 amino acids. The CDR3 reads CASSTPGTLNTEQYF. The CDR3 DNA follows: TGTGCCAGCTCAACCCCCGGGACCCTAAATACCGAGCAGTACTTC.

The chain couples TRBV4-2 to TRBJ1-2; the match to TRBD1 covers 7 bases. Germline values: CDR1 LGHNA, CDR2 YNFKEQ. V shed 3 bases, J shed 4 bases, and the junction held 11 bases outside the gene matches. This CDR3 comprises 16 residues. The CDR3 DNA reads TGTGCCAGCAGCCAGGTCGGACAGGCGGAAAGCTATGGCTACACCTTC. Encoded protein: CASSQVGQAESYGYTF.

This clonotype came up a few times. The chain carries TRBV20-1 and TRBJ2-3, with 8 nucleotides matching TRBD1. Germline-derived CDR1 and CDR2 are DFQATT and SNEGSKA (reference sequence). V trimming: 6 bases; J trimming: 1 base; junction bases outside the gene matches: 9. The CDR3 length is 15 residues. This CDR3 reads CSASRTGRGTDTQYF. The CDR3 DNA follows: TGCAGTGCATCCCGGACAGGGAGAGGCACAGATACGCAGTATTTT.

The chain uses TRBV4-2 and TRBJ2-7; TRBD2 agrees at 7 bases. This CDR3 comprises 15 residues. The germline gives CDR1 LGHNA, CDR2 YNFKEQ. V gave up 1 base and J gave up 3 bases; unmatched junction bases: 6. CDR3 sequence (DNA): TGTGCCAGCAGCCAAGTACGGACTAGGGGCTACGAGCAGTACTTC. Its protein product is CASSQVRTRGYEQYF.

This clonotype occurred many times. CDR3: CSCGRSTGELFF. CDR3 bases: TGCAGCTGCGGGAGGTCCACCGGGGAGCTGTTTTTT. The chain has TRBV29-1 and TRBJ2-2; 8 nucleotides agree with TRBD2. This CDR3 is built from 12 residues. Per germline, CDR1 SQVTM and CDR2 ANQGSEA. V shed 8 bases and J 4 bases; nucleotides not matched to a gene: 3.

The chain carries TRBV27 and TRBJ1-4; 9 bases agree with TRBD1. Germline CDR1 reads MNHEY; CDR2 reads SMNVEV (reference sequence). The CDR3 has 16 residues. Trimming took 5 bases from V and 10 from J; bases not matched to a gene: 14. The CDR3 region is CASSPGQGRGWRKLFF. The CDR3 coding sequence is TGTGCCAGCAGTCCGGGACAGGGAAGGGGATGGAGAAAACTGTTTTTT.

This clonotype has just a few counts. The V gene is TRBV2, the J gene TRBJ2-2; a weak D match, TRBD1 (5 bases). Germline V gives CDR1 SNHLY, CDR2 FYNNEI. The CDR3 has 15 residues. Trimming cost V 3 bases and J 0 bases, with 8 bases left between them. The CDR3 loop reads CASSDSRANTGELFF. In DNA, the CDR3 is TGTGCCAGCAGTGATTCCAGGGCGAACACCGGGGAGCTGTTTTTT.

This clonotype was seen a few times. The chain links TRBV6-2 or TRBV6-3 to TRBJ1-5; D unclear. Trimming removed 6 bases at V and 0 bases at J, with 15 bases between. The length of the CDR3 is 16 residues. Germline V gene sequence: CDR1 MNHEY, CDR2 SVGEGT. Here the CDR3 reads CASSFLALNSNQPQHF. CDR3 in DNA: TGTGCCAGCAGCTTTTTGGCCCTTAATAGCAATCAGCCCCAGCATTTT.

This clonotype was seen only a few times. This chain joins TRBV5-1 and TRBJ2-1; D is ambiguous. The V end lost 3 bases, the J end lost 5 bases, and 15 bases lay between the germline ends. CDR3 length: 15 amino acids. Germline CDR1 SGHRS, CDR2 YFSETQ. CDR3 bases: TGCGCCAGCAGCTCCTCGTGGGGTGGGGACAATGAGCAGTTCTTC. Its protein is CASSSSWGGDNEQFF.

In this sample, this clonotype turned up many times. V is TRBV29-1 and J is TRBJ2-7; TRBD2 agrees at 7 bases. From germline, CDR1 is SQVTM and CDR2 ANQGSEA. This CDR3 spans 14 amino acids. V lost 3 bases and J lost 0; bases outside the gene matches: 5. In DNA, the CDR3 is TGCAGCGTTGATAGGCGGGGGACCTCCTACGAGCAGTACTTC. Its translation: CSVDRRGTSYEQYF.

This clonotype was counted only a few times. The rearrangement links TRBV2 to TRBJ2-2, with 8 nucleotides matching TRBD2. The germline V gene encodes CDR1 SNHLY and CDR2 FYNNEI. The CDR3 length is 16 residues. V shed 5 bases and J 0 bases; nucleotides not matched to a gene: 5. CDR3: CASSTSGAPNTGELFF. The CDR3 DNA sequence: TGTGCCAGCAGTACTAGCGGAGCCCCGAACACCGGGGAGCTGTTTTTT.

This clonotype was detected a few times. The CDR3 bases are TGTGCCAGCAGCTTAATGGGTTATCAGGGAGATACGCAGTATTTT. Translating it yields CASSLMGYQGDTQYF. The chain couples TRBV7-3 to TRBJ2-3, with a weak D call TRBD1 (5 bases). The CDR3 is made up of 15 amino acids. V lost 1 base and J 5 bases, leaving 13 bases between the germline ends. Germline values: CDR1 SGHTA, CDR2 FQGTGA.

This clonotype occurred a few times. This chain links TRBV28 with TRBJ2-2; 11 bases match TRBD2. The V and J ends lost 5 bases and 2 bases, in that order; junction bases with no gene match: 4. CDR1 MDHEN and CDR2 SYDVKM come from the germline V gene. This CDR3 is built from 16 residues. CDR3 protein: CASSTLAGDNTGELFF. The CDR3, as DNA: TGTGCCAGCAGTACACTAGCGGGAGACAACACCGGGGAGCTGTTTTTT.